These T cell receptor beta chains were read from a single sample in a study of tumor-infiltrating lymphocytes in localized non-small cell lung cancer. Using immunoSEQ multiplex PCR, the repertoire was profiled, and TCRdb retains in-frame clones only, with some absent. The sample has around 13,000 clones, approximately 85% seen once. Material: uninvolved lung tissue not adjacent to the tumor. The receptors stem from a human donor with non-small cell lung cancer. CDR3s include the opening cysteine and the closing phenylalanine or tryptophan. Fields, in order: V gene, clone size, CDR3 length, D gene, J gene, CDR3 protein, CDR3 DNA. A D gene is named only where the DNA matches it firmly. Where a row states a size, it is once, few, many or the class of an expanded clone; other rows omit it.

V gene: TRBV19; clone size: NA; CDR3 length: 13; D gene: TRBD1; J gene: TRBJ1-5; CDR3 protein: CASRGQGEQPQHF; CDR3 DNA: TGTGCCAGTAGGGGACAGGGGGAACAGCCCCAGCATTTT
V gene: TRBV29-1; clone size: NA; CDR3 length: 11; D gene: TRBD1; J gene: TRBJ1-2; CDR3 protein: CSVYDREGYTF; CDR3 DNA: TGCAGCGTCTATGACAGGGAAGGCTACACCTTC
V gene: TRBV21-1; clone size: NA; CDR3 length: 12; D gene: NA; J gene: TRBJ2-3; CDR3 protein: CANPPGGDTQYF; CDR3 DNA: TGTGCCAACCCTCCCGGAGGAGATACGCAGTATTTT
V gene: TRBV7-9; clone size: NA; CDR3 length: 16; D gene: TRBD1; J gene: TRBJ2-5; CDR3 protein: CASSPGQGPYQETQYF; CDR3 DNA: TGTGCCAGCAGTCCGGGACAGGGGCCGTACCAAGAGACCCAGTACTTC
V gene: TRBV5-1; clone size: few; CDR3 length: 16; D gene: NA; J gene: TRBJ1-3; CDR3 protein: CASSTRLGRTGNTIYF; CDR3 DNA: TGCGCCAGCAGCACTCGCTTGGGTAGGACAGGAAACACCATATATTTT
V gene: TRBV6-1; clone size: few; CDR3 length: 15; D gene: NA; J gene: TRBJ2-1; CDR3 protein: CASSPQAGIPNEQFF; CDR3 DNA: TGTGCCAGCAGTCCACAAGCCGGGATACCCAATGAGCAGTTCTTC
V gene: TRBV7-2; clone size: NA; CDR3 length: 15; D gene: NA; J gene: TRBJ2-7; CDR3 protein: CASRMGGGSSYEQYF; CDR3 DNA: TGTGCCAGCAGGATGGGGGGCGGGAGCTCCTACGAGCAGTACTTC
V gene: TRBV5-5; clone size: NA; CDR3 length: 14; D gene: NA; J gene: TRBJ2-1; CDR3 protein: CASSLGEGVNEQFF; CDR3 DNA: TGTGCCAGCAGCTTGGGGGAGGGGGTAAATGAGCAGTTCTTC
V gene: TRBV6-1; clone size: NA; CDR3 length: 15; D gene: TRBD1; J gene: TRBJ2-1; CDR3 protein: CASSEGTGGYNEQFF; CDR3 DNA: TGTGCCAGCAGTGAAGGGACAGGGGGCTACAATGAGCAGTTCTTC
V gene: TRBV30; clone size: NA; CDR3 length: 13; D gene: TRBD1; J gene: TRBJ1-1; CDR3 protein: CAWSRGRDTEAFF; CDR3 DNA: TGTGCCTGGAGCAGGGGGCGGGACACTGAAGCTTTCTTT
V gene: TRBV5-5; clone size: NA; CDR3 length: 15; D gene: TRBD1; J gene: TRBJ1-6; CDR3 protein: CASSLMGQGALALHF; CDR3 DNA: TGTGCCAGCAGCTTAATGGGACAGGGGGCTTTGGCCCTCCACTTT
V gene: TRBV1; clone size: NA; CDR3 length: 19; D gene: NA; J gene: TRBJ1-6; CDR3 protein: CTSSQRTAFLGSYNSPLHF; CDR3 DNA: TGCACCAGCAGCCAACGGACCGCCTTTTTAGGCTCCTATAATTCACCCCTCCACTTT
V gene: TRBV30; clone size: few; CDR3 length: 13; D gene: NA; J gene: TRBJ2-5; CDR3 protein: CAWGVGGQETQYF; CDR3 DNA: TGTGCCTGGGGGGTAGGGGGCCAAGAGACCCAGTACTTC
V gene: TRBV7-9; clone size: NA; CDR3 length: 15; D gene: NA; J gene: TRBJ1-1; CDR3 protein: CASSLWVRGGSEAFF; CDR3 DNA: TGTGCCAGCAGCTTATGGGTCAGGGGTGGATCTGAAGCTTTCTTT
V gene: TRBV25-1; clone size: once; CDR3 length: 13; D gene: NA; J gene: TRBJ2-1; CDR3 protein: CASSELVGVEQFF; CDR3 DNA: TGTGCCAGCAGTGAATTGGTAGGGGTTGAGCAGTTCTTC
V gene: TRBV4-1; clone size: NA; CDR3 length: 13; D gene: NA; J gene: TRBJ1-1; CDR3 protein: CASSQGGRPEAFF; CDR3 DNA: TGCGCCAGCAGCCAAGGAGGGCGGCCTGAAGCTTTCTTT